The 31 T cell receptor beta chains below were found in one sample sequenced in a study of T cell repertoires in cytomegalovirus infection. Their cognate antigens are unknown. One entry per CDR3 protein, called by TCRdb with MiXCR from the reads. Among a few hundred thousand distinct CDR3 sequences listed, approximately 40% were seen once. This specimen consisted of cultured PBMCs, obtained from culture after CMV antigen stimulation. The receptors here all came from a human donor in good health (CMV status not recorded). Some clones in this sample may be carry-over from other donors' samples.

The chain links TRBV18 to TRBJ1-5; TRBD1 matches at 9 bases. With 4 bases clipped from V and 6 bases from J, the junction kept 4 bases outside the gene matches. Germline V gives CDR1 KGHSH, CDR2 LQKENI. This CDR3 contains 14 residues. As DNA, the CDR3 is TGTGCCAGCTCACTTAGGGACAGGGTTCAGCCCCAGCATTTT. It codes for CASSLRDRVQPQHF.

The chain has TRBV7-2 and TRBJ1-3; TRBD1 aligns across 7 bases. The germline V gene encodes CDR1 SGHTA and CDR2 FQGNSA. This CDR3 has 17 amino acids. Losses at the gene ends were 6 bases for V and 4 bases for J; bases not matched to a gene: 15. This CDR3 reads CASSLASGYRGGNTIYF. The CDR3 region has the DNA TGTGCCAGCAGTCTCGCCTCAGGTTACAGGGGAGGAAACACCATATATTTT.

This clonotype has a handful of counts. The gene calls are TRBV11-2 and TRBJ2-5; 11 bases fit TRBD2. The junction had 6 bases not matched to a gene; V was cut back by 5 bases and J by 7 bases. CDR3 length: 14 amino acids. Germline CDR1 and CDR2: SGHAT and FQNNGV. The CDR3 spells CASSLAGGLGTQYF. The CDR3 region has the DNA TGTGCCAGCAGCCTAGCGGGAGGATTGGGGACCCAGTACTTC.

This clonotype came up a few times. The chain links TRBV10-3 to TRBJ2-1, with a weak D call TRBD2 (6 bases). Germline CDR1 and CDR2: ENHRY and SYGVKD. Between the trimmed V and J ends, which lost 3 bases and 7 bases, there was a span of 16 bases. This CDR3 contains 15 residues. CDR3 bases: TGTGCCATCAGTGAACCAGCGGGCATTGGGAATGAGCAGTTCTTC. It codes for CAISEPAGIGNEQFF.

This clonotype has a handful of counts. The V and J genes are TRBV4-1 and TRBJ1-1; D call uncertain. The CDR3 consists of 13 residues. The V end lost 0 bases, the J end lost 7 bases, and 9 bases lay between the germline ends. Germline CDR1 reads MGHRA; CDR2 reads YSYEKL. CDR3 DNA: TGCGCCAGCAGCCAAGAAGGAGGAGTTGAAGCTTTCTTT. This sequence encodes CASSQEGGVEAFF.

This clonotype appeared many times. The chain couples TRBV7-2 to TRBJ1-5; D is undetermined. Germline-derived CDR1 and CDR2 are SGHTA and FQGNSA. Trimming pared 5 bases from V and 2 bases from J, leaving 13 bases between. The CDR3 is 15 amino acids. The DNA of the CDR3 is TGTGCCAGCAGCCGGGCCCCTTGGGGCAATCAGCCCCAGCATTTT. This encodes CASSRAPWGNQPQHF. Variable domain in full (rest from reference TRBV7-2 and TRBJ1-5): GAGVSQSPSNKVTEKGKDVELRCDPISGHTALYWYRQSLGQGLEFLIYFQGNSAPDKSGLPSDRFSAERTGGSVSTLTIQRTQQEDSAVYLCASSRAPWGNQPQHFGDGTRLSIL.

This chain connects TRBV2 to TRBJ2-5; D is perhaps TRBD1 or TRBD2 (5 bases each). The germline gives CDR1 SNHLY, CDR2 FYNNEI. The CDR3 sequence is 12 residues long. Deletions cut 8 bases from V and 5 bases from J, with 12 bases between. The CDR3 region has the DNA TGTGCCAGCCCTGGGGGAAGCGAGACCCAGTACTTC. Its translation is CASPGGSETQYF.

This rearrangement joins TRBV12-5 to TRBJ2-7; no definite D call. Trimming took 3 bases from V and 0 from J, leaving 12 bases between them. The germline gives CDR1 LGHNT, CDR2 FRNRAP. The CDR3 has 15 amino acids. CDR3 DNA: TGTGCTAGTGGTTTCTACCCGGGTCCCTCCTACGAGCAGTACTTC. Residues: CASGFYPGPSYEQYF.

The CDR3 here is CASSQGDRKPYEQYF. The DNA of the CDR3 is TGCGCCAGCAGCCAAGGGGACAGAAAACCCTACGAGCAGTACTTC. The rearrangement uses TRBV4-1 and TRBJ2-7; 7 bases are shared with TRBD1. The CDR3 has 15 residues. Germline CDR1 MGHRA, CDR2 YSYEKL. V shed 1 base and J 2 bases; nucleotides not matched to a gene: 5.

This clonotype was detected a few times. The chain links TRBV7-2 to TRBJ1-1; maybe TRBD1 (5 bases). The CDR3 is 16 amino acids. Trimming pared 1 base from V and 1 base from J, leaving 13 bases between. Per germline, CDR1 SGHTA and CDR2 FQGNSA. CDR3 loop: CASSLDRRGSNTEAFF. The CDR3 bases are TGTGCCAGCAGCTTAGATCGTCGGGGCTCGAACACTGAAGCTTTCTTT. The variable domain in full, completed from reference TRBV7-2 and TRBJ1-1, reads GAGVSQSPSNKVTEKGKDVELRCDPISGHTALYWYRQSLGQGLEFLIYFQGNSAPDKSGLPSDRFSAERTGGSVSTLTIQRTQQEDSAVYLCASSLDRRGSNTEAFFGQGTRLTVV.

In the case of this clonotype: At one boundary the junction diverges from the germline segment, which might be a read error. The chain links TRBV5-3 to TRBJ2-3; no clear D. TRBV5-3 counts as an open reading frame of uncertain function. The CDR3 is 15 amino acids. In DNA, the CDR3 is TGTGCCAGCAGCTTGGCAGCGCGGATCGCAGATACGCAGTATTTT. It specifies CASSLAARIADTQYF.

This clonotype was seen ten or more times. The rearrangement links TRBV7-2 to TRBJ2-2, with unresolved D. This CDR3 contains 15 residues. Germline V CDR1 and CDR2: SGHTA, FQGNSA. With 3 bases removed from V and 3 bases from J, the gap between germline ends came to 11 bases. The CDR3 is CASSFDPGYTGELFF. CDR3 bases: TGTGCCAGCAGCTTTGATCCAGGCTACACCGGGGAGCTGTTTTTT.

The CDR3 DNA reads TGTGCCAGCAGCTTAGAGGAGGGGGCAGATACGCAGTATTTT. It codes for CASSLEEGADTQYF. This rearrangement joins TRBV7-6 to TRBJ2-3; D might be TRBD1 or TRBD2, each matching 6 bases. Trimming left V 1 base short and J 4 bases short, with 9 bases between. The CDR3 covers 14 residues. Germline values: CDR1 SGHVS, CDR2 FNYEAQ.

The chain has TRBV7-9 and TRBJ2-3; 13 bases are a match to TRBD2. The CDR3 length is 16 residues. CDR1 is SEHNR, CDR2 FQNEAQ, per germline (reference sequence). V lost 6 bases, J lost 8 bases, and 11 bases stayed unmatched. The CDR3 spells CASSSPTSGGAGTQYF. The CDR3 DNA follows: TGTGCCAGCAGTTCCCCCACTAGCGGGGGGGCCGGTACGCAGTATTTT.

CDR3 amino acids: CASSLEAAPVVSEQFF. The CDR3 DNA follows: TGTGCCAGCAGCTTAGAAGCCGCCCCGGTGGTGTCTGAGCAGTTCTTC. The chain is built from TRBV11-3 and TRBJ2-1; D gene ambiguous. There are 16 residues in the CDR3. CDR1 is SGHNT and CDR2 is YENEEA in the germline V gene. V was clipped by 0 bases and J by 9 bases, with 18 bases between them.

The chain carries TRBV4-2 and TRBJ2-2, with 7 bases identical to TRBD2. The CDR3 is 16 amino acids. The germline gives CDR1 LGHNA, CDR2 YNFKEQ. Trimming removed 5 bases from V and 0 bases from J; junction bases left unmatched: 6. CDR3 amino acids: CASSVRLAPNTGELFF. The CDR3 region has the DNA TGTGCCAGCAGCGTTCGACTAGCCCCGAACACCGGGGAGCTGTTTTTT.

This clonotype came up a few times. V usage is TRBV11-2 and J usage is TRBJ2-3; D uncertain. The V end was cut by 3 bases, the J end by 1 base, with 11 bases between. CDR1 and CDR2 (germline): SGHAT, FQNNGV. This CDR3 region has 15 residues. The CDR3 here is CASSFNPLGTDTQYF. CDR3 DNA: TGTGCCAGCAGCTTCAACCCACTCGGCACAGATACGCAGTATTTT.

This chain uses TRBV7-2 with TRBJ1-1; the D gene is possibly TRBD1 (5 bases). The length of the CDR3 is 13 residues. Germline values: CDR1 SGHTA, CDR2 FQGNSA. Deletions cut 6 bases from V and 10 bases from J, with 18 bases between. The CDR3 bases are TGTGCCAGCAGGGGACGGACGGGATGGCTAGCTTTCTTT. The encoded protein is CASRGRTGWLAFF. The entire variable domain, with the rest obtained from reference TRBV7-2 and TRBJ1-1, is as follows: GAGVSQSPSNKVTEKGKDVELRCDPISGHTALYWYRQSLGQGLEFLIYFQGNSAPDKSGLPSDRFSAERTGGSVSTLTIQRTQQEDSAVYLCASRGRTGWLAFFGQGTRLTVV.

This rearrangement joins TRBV11-2 to TRBJ2-5, with D tentatively TRBD2 (5 bases). V lost 1 base and J lost 10, with 22 bases in between. The CDR3 is made up of 16 amino acids. Germline assignment: CDR1 SGHAT and CDR2 FQNNGV. This CDR3 is CASSLGRETGFTDQYF. CDR3 bases: TGTGCCAGCAGCTTAGGAAGGGAAACGGGATTTACTGACCAGTACTTC.

The V and J genes are TRBV15 and TRBJ1-3, with 7 bases fitting TRBD1. The CDR3 spans 21 residues. Per the germline V gene, CDR1 is LNHNV and CDR2 is YYDKDF (reference sequence). The J segment lost 0 bases and the V segment lost 0 bases, leaving 17 bases of the junction unmatched. This CDR3 reads CATSRDRGQGVLTHSGNTIYF. In nucleotides, the CDR3 is TGTGCCACCAGCAGAGATAGGGGGCAGGGCGTCCTAACGCACTCTGGAAACACCATATATTTT.

The chain employs TRBV4-1 and TRBJ2-5, with TRBD2 matching 11 bases. CDR3 length: 16 residues. Germline V gene lookup returns CDR1 MGHRA and CDR2 YSYEKL. With V trimmed by 5 bases and J by 6 bases, 11 bases remained unmatched. CDR3 amino acids: CASSLTLAGGGKTQYF. The CDR3 DNA reads as TGCGCCAGCAGCTTAACCCTAGCGGGGGGCGGGAAGACCCAGTACTTC.

This sequence joins TRBV7-4 and TRBJ2-3; 7 nucleotides match TRBD2. After removal of 0 bases from V and 4 bases from J, the junction contained 4 bases not matched to a gene. The CDR3 is 15 residues long. Germline CDR1 SGHVT, CDR2 SQSDAQ. DNA for the CDR3: TGTGCCAGCAGCTTAGCCGCCGCGGGGGCAGATACGCAGTATTTT. Its protein product is CASSLAAAGADTQYF.

Only a few counts were recorded for this clonotype. This chain uses TRBV6-1 with TRBJ2-1, with a weak D call TRBD1 (5 bases). Trimming removed 6 bases from V and 8 bases from J, with 8 bases in between. Looked up from germline, CDR1 is MNHNS and CDR2 is SASEGT. CDR3 length: 11 residues. In nucleotides, the CDR3 is TGTGCCAGCAGGGTAGGGGATGAGCAGTTCTTC. Its translation is CASRVGDEQFF.

The chain uses TRBV2 and TRBJ2-3; TRBD2 might be the D (6 bases). This CDR3 has 15 residues. Per the germline V gene, CDR1 is SNHLY and CDR2 is FYNNEI. Trimming shortened V by 11 bases and J by 3 bases, and 21 bases separated the two germline ends. CDR3: CARSPVAGRTDTQYF. For the CDR3, the DNA is TGTGCCCGATCTCCCGTGGCAGGGAGGACAGATACGCAGTATTTT.

The rearrangement uses TRBV20-1 and TRBJ1-4; a possible D gene is TRBD1 (6 bases). Germline lookup yields CDR1 DFQATT and CDR2 SNEGSKA (reference sequence). CDR3 length: 15 amino acids. V was trimmed by 1 base and J by 8 bases, leaving 17 bases between them. DNA for the CDR3: TGCAGTGCTAGAGCAAGGGGGACCCTCAGGGAAAAACTGTTTTTT. Protein: CSARARGTLREKLFF.

This clonotype was seen only a few times. The J gene is TRBJ1-2, the V gene TRBV7-9; a possible D gene is TRBD1 (6 bases). The ends were cut back, 6 bases at V and 7 bases at J, with 15 bases in the middle. CDR1 SEHNR and CDR2 FQNEAQ come from the germline V gene (reference sequence). The CDR3 length is 13 residues. CDR3 nucleotide sequence: TGTGCCAGCAGTAACGGAGGAGGGGGTGGCTACACCTTC. It yields the protein CASSNGGGGGYTF.

This CDR3 is CAISRTGTEEKLFF. The CDR3 bases are TGTGCCATCAGCCGGACAGGGACGGAAGAAAAACTGTTTTTT. This chain uses TRBV10-3 with TRBJ1-4, with 8 nucleotides matching TRBD1. The CDR3 length is 14 residues. Germline lookup yields CDR1 ENHRY and CDR2 SYGVKD. The trim removed 6 bases at V and 8 bases at J, leaving 8 bases unmatched.

V usage is TRBV7-2 and J usage is TRBJ2-1; D ambiguous. Germline V gene sequence: CDR1 SGHTA, CDR2 FQGNSA. The CDR3 consists of 13 residues. The germline V and J ends were trimmed by 10 bases and 4 bases, with 14 bases remaining between them. CDR3 sequence (DNA): TGTGCCACCTCCTCCTCGGTTTACAATGAGCAGTTCTTC. Translation gives CATSSSVYNEQFF.

V usage is TRBV7-2 and J usage is TRBJ2-7; TRBD2 agrees at 10 bases. V gave up 1 base and J gave up 6 bases; unmatched junction bases: 3. The CDR3 totals 14 residues. CDR1 and CDR2 (germline): SGHTA, FQGNSA. In nucleotides, the CDR3 is TGTGCCAGCAGCTTAGTACTAGCGGGATTCGAGCAGTACTTC. It yields the protein CASSLVLAGFEQYF.

The rearrangement uses TRBV6-1 and TRBJ2-5; a possible D gene is TRBD2 (7 bases). The CDR3 runs 16 residues. Trimming cost V 6 bases and J 2 bases, with 19 bases left between them. From germline, CDR1 is MNHNS and CDR2 SASEGT. The CDR3 loop reads CASRETGRGSQETQYF. CDR3 DNA: TGTGCCAGCAGAGAGACGGGGAGGGGGAGTCAAGAGACCCAGTACTTC.

The genes are TRBV5-5 and TRBJ1-3; unclear D gene. The V end was cut by 3 bases, the J end by 0 bases, with 10 bases between. Germline CDR1 and CDR2: SGHKS and YYEKEE (reference sequence). This CDR3 comprises 15 residues. CDR3: CASSWTPASGNTIYF. In DNA form, the CDR3 reads TGTGCCAGCAGCTGGACTCCGGCCTCTGGAAACACCATATATTTT.